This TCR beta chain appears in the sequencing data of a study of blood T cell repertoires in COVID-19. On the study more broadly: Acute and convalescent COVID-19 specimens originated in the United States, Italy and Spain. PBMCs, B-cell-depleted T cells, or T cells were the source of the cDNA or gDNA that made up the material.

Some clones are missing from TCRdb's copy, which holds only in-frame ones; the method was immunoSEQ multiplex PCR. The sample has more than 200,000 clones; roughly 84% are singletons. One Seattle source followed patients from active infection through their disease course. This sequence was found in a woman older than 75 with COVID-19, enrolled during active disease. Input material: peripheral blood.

The CDR3 DNA reads as TGCGCCAGCAGCCAAGAGGACGTGGACAGGAACACTGAAGCTTTCTTT. Translated: CASSQEDVDRNTEAFF. The V call is TRBV4-1, the J call TRBJ1-1, with TRBD1 as a possible D gene (6 bases). Germline CDR1 and CDR2: MGHRA and YSYEKL. The length of the CDR3 is 16 residues. V lost 0 bases and J lost 1, with 12 bases in between.